The 22 T cell receptor beta chains below all came from one sample that was sequenced in a study of T cell clones after liver transplantation. Method: immunoSEQ multiplex PCR; TCRdb's copy keeps in-frame clones and lacks some. The sample has roughly 62,000 clones, 70% seen once; the top ten hold approximately 2.8%. The sequences come from CD4+ T cells from blood, collected at the roughly 15-month timepoint. The receptors were gathered from a human patient who received a liver transplant. Certain T cells may be donor cells from the graft.

This clone was counted at least ten times. This rearrangement joins TRBV14 to TRBJ1-3; no clear D. Germline V gene lookup returns CDR1 SGHDN and CDR2 FVKESK. V gave up 2 bases and J gave up 0 bases, with 8 bases separating them. This CDR3 region has 15 residues. CDR3 bases: TGTGCCAGCAGCCAAACAAGCTTCTCTGGAAACACCATATATTTT. Protein sequence: CASSQTSFSGNTIYF.

The chain uses TRBV11-2 and TRBJ1-1; D gene ambiguous. CDR3 length equals 13 residues. Per the germline V gene, CDR1 is SGHAT and CDR2 is FQNNGV. The ends were cut back, 4 bases at V and 7 bases at J, with 13 bases in the middle. CDR3 nucleotides: TGTGCCAGCAGCTCCCCCAGGCATTTTGAAGCTTTCTTT. Protein product: CASSSPRHFEAFF.

The rearrangement links TRBV19 to TRBJ2-1, with D perhaps given as TRBD1 or TRBD2 (6 bases each). The CDR3 runs 15 residues. Germline values: CDR1 LNHDA, CDR2 SQIVND (reference sequence). The V end lost 3 bases, the J end lost 0 bases, and 9 bases lay between the germline ends. The CDR3 nucleotides read TGTGCCAGTAGTATGGGGGGCATCTCCTACAATGAGCAGTTCTTC. Its protein is CASSMGGISYNEQFF.

The CDR3 protein is CASIRDPYEQYF. The CDR3 DNA is TGTGCCAGTATTAGGGACCCCTACGAGCAGTACTTC. The chain links TRBV19 to TRBJ2-7, with D perhaps given as TRBD1 or TRBD2 (5 bases each). V lost 7 bases, J lost 2 bases, and 9 bases lay in between. Germline V CDR1 and CDR2: LNHDA, SQIVND (reference sequence). This CDR3 contains 12 residues.

The J gene is TRBJ2-5, the V gene TRBV7-8; TRBD1 matches at 11 bases. Trimming cost V 1 base and J 5 bases; bases outside gene matches: 9. The CDR3 runs 17 residues. Germline V gives CDR1 SGHVS, CDR2 FQNEAQ. CDR3 DNA: TGTGCCAGCAGCTTAGGTGGAAGGACAGGGGGCTTTGAGACCCAGTACTTC. Its translation is CASSLGGRTGGFETQYF.

The chain employs TRBV19 and TRBJ2-3, with a possible D match to TRBD1 (6 bases). This CDR3 contains 14 residues. V shed 5 bases and J shed 2 bases, with 11 bases lying between them. CDR1 LNHDA and CDR2 SQIVND come from the germline V gene (reference sequence). In nucleotides, the CDR3 is TGTGCCAGTAGTTGGGCAGGGGCCACAGATACGCAGTATTTT. This sequence encodes CASSWAGATDTQYF.

The chain is built from TRBV2 and TRBJ1-1; D is unresolved. CDR1 is SNHLY, CDR2 FYNNEI, per germline. CDR3 length: 13 residues. Trimming removed 3 bases from V and 0 bases from J, with 5 bases in between. The CDR3 reads CASSESVNTEAFF. In nucleotides, the CDR3 is TGTGCCAGCAGTGAGTCGGTGAACACTGAAGCTTTCTTT.

The rearrangement joins TRBV7-9 to TRBJ2-7; 7 bases match TRBD1. The V gene end was trimmed by 1 base and the J gene end by 3 bases; junction bases not matched to a gene: 9. The CDR3 is made up of 16 amino acids. CDR1 is SEHNR, CDR2 FQNEAQ, per germline (reference sequence). The CDR3 bases are TGTGCCAGCAGCTTAGGAGGGACAGATACCTTCTACGAGCAGTACTTC. Translated: CASSLGGTDTFYEQYF.

This sequence joins TRBV6-1 and TRBJ1-2, with TRBD1 matching 10 bases. J gave up 3 bases and V 4 bases, and 2 bases lay outside the gene matches. This CDR3 contains 14 residues. CDR1 and CDR2 from the germline V gene are MNHNS and SASEGT. CDR3 in amino acids: CASSGGQGDYGYTF. The CDR3 coding sequence is TGTGCCAGCAGTGGCGGACAGGGGGACTATGGCTACACCTTC.

The chain uses TRBV7-2 and TRBJ2-6, with 11 bases lining up with TRBD1. V lost 0 bases and J lost 0; bases outside the gene matches: 7. Per the germline V gene, CDR1 is SGHTA and CDR2 is FQGNSA. The CDR3 loop spans 20 amino acids. The CDR3 here is CASSLAGTGGLPSGANVLTF. DNA for the CDR3: TGTGCCAGCAGCTTAGCTGGGACAGGGGGTCTTCCCTCTGGGGCCAACGTCCTGACTTTC.

This clone has only a few counts. The chain is built from TRBV4-3 and TRBJ2-1, with TRBD2 as a possible D gene (5 bases). Germline CDR1 reads LGHNA; CDR2 reads YSLEER. The CDR3 extends over 15 amino acids. With 1 base removed from V and 7 bases from J, the gap between germline ends came to 14 bases. CDR3 sequence: CASSQATLAWNEQFF. In DNA, the CDR3 is TGCGCCAGCAGCCAAGCGACCCTAGCTTGGAATGAGCAGTTCTTC.

This rearrangement joins TRBV30 to TRBJ2-3; unclear D gene. V lost 0 bases and J 4 bases, leaving 8 bases between the germline ends. The V gene's germline CDR1 is GTSNPN and CDR2 SVGIG (reference sequence). The CDR3 length is 13 residues. Here the CDR3 reads CAWSVTDADTQYF. As DNA, the CDR3 is TGTGCCTGGAGTGTAACGGACGCAGATACGCAGTATTTT.

V and J are TRBV6-6 and TRBJ1-5; D might be TRBD1 (5 bases). Trimming stripped 2 bases from V and 4 bases from J, with 9 bases between. The germline V gene encodes CDR1 MNHNY and CDR2 SVGAGI (reference sequence). The CDR3 covers 14 residues. The CDR3 nucleotides are TGTGCCAGCAGTTACGAGCGGGGGAATCAGCCCCAGCATTTT. Its protein is CASSYERGNQPQHF.

The rearrangement joins TRBV11-1 to TRBJ2-3; 8 positions agree with TRBD2. The CDR3 extends over 13 amino acids. After removal of 5 bases from V and 4 bases from J, the junction contained 2 bases not matched to a gene. Germline loops: CDR1 SGHAT, CDR2 FQDESV (reference sequence). The CDR3 sequence: CASSLGLADTQYF. The CDR3 DNA reads as TGTGCCAGCAGCCTGGGACTAGCAGATACGCAGTATTTT.

The CDR3 sequence is CASRSETTNEKLFF. The DNA for the CDR3 is TGTGCCAGCCGCAGTGAGACAACTAATGAAAAACTGTTTTTT. This chain joins TRBV6-5 and TRBJ1-4, with D unresolved. Germline CDR1 reads MNHEY; CDR2 reads SVGAGI. The CDR3 is made up of 14 amino acids. V was cut by 8 bases and J by 0 bases, with 10 bases left in between.

Sample share makes this clone medium-sized. The chain combines TRBV19 with TRBJ1-1; TRBD1 might be the D (5 bases). Germline V lookup: CDR1 LNHDA, CDR2 SQIVND (reference sequence). This CDR3 has 14 amino acids. V was shortened by 7 bases and J by 1 base, with 13 bases between the two germline ends. CDR3: CASTLAQGNTEAFF. The CDR3 DNA follows: TGTGCCAGTACACTAGCGCAGGGGAACACTGAAGCTTTCTTT.

The chain combines TRBV14 with TRBJ2-1; 9 bases match TRBD2. Trimming cost V 4 bases and J 8 bases; bases outside gene matches: 12. CDR3 length: 16 residues. CDR1 and CDR2 from the germline V gene are SGHDN and FVKESK. The CDR3 is CASSLPYAGGGYEQFF. Written as DNA, the CDR3 is TGTGCCAGCAGCCTCCCTTATGCGGGAGGGGGTTATGAGCAGTTCTTC.

The chain carries TRBV19 and TRBJ1-3; 7 nucleotides line up with TRBD1. Per the germline V gene, CDR1 is LNHDA and CDR2 is SQIVND (reference sequence). After removal of 5 bases from V and 4 bases from J, the junction contained 2 bases not matched to a gene. The CDR3 extends over 13 amino acids. CDR3 amino acids: CASSEGQGNTIYF. The CDR3 nucleotides read TGTGCCAGTAGTGAGGGACAGGGAAACACCATATATTTT.

Here the CDR3 reads CASSQAVGPATDTQYF. CDR3 bases: TGTGCCAGCAGCCAAGCCGTGGGCCCCGCCACAGATACGCAGTATTTT. This chain connects TRBV14 to TRBJ2-3, with D hard to call. The germline gives CDR1 SGHDN, CDR2 FVKESK. The CDR3 contains 16 residues. Trimming took off 1 base at V and 2 bases at J, with 13 bases between the two ends.

This clone was recorded once. The V and J genes are TRBV29-1 and TRBJ1-1; 8 bases agree with TRBD1. Germline V gene sequence: CDR1 SQVTM, CDR2 ANQGSEA. The V segment lost 3 bases and the J segment 10 bases; nucleotides outside the gene matches: 10. The CDR3 runs 13 residues. The CDR3 DNA follows: TGCAGCGTTGAGGAGAACAGGGGGGAAGGAGCTTTCTTT. It translates to CSVEENRGEGAFF.

This chain uses TRBV5-1 with TRBJ2-3; 7 bases map to TRBD1. Germline-derived CDR1 and CDR2 are SGHRS and YFSETQ. Trimming took 2 bases from V and 2 from J; bases not matched to a gene: 5. The CDR3 consists of 15 residues. CDR3 nucleotides: TGCGCCAGCAGCTTAGAAGACAGGGCCACAGATACGCAGTATTTT. Translated, it gives CASSLEDRATDTQYF.

The chain joins TRBV19 to TRBJ2-7; 7 nucleotides match TRBD1. CDR3 length: 14 residues. CDR1 and CDR2 from the germline V gene are LNHDA and SQIVND (reference sequence). V gave up 5 bases and J gave up 4 bases; unmatched junction bases: 8. The CDR3 region has the DNA TGTGCCAGTAGTCCGATGACAGGGCTATACGAGCAGTACTTC. Protein product: CASSPMTGLYEQYF.